These 30 T cell receptor beta chains originate from one sample sequenced in a study of cytomegalovirus exposure and HLA in healthy donors. In the PCR, 60 Vbeta and 13 Jbeta primers were used. Clones were read by immunoSEQ multiplex PCR, and TCRdb kept only the in-frame ones, dropping some. The data contain 75,000 to 100,000 clones, 65% to 80% of them singletons. Source material: PBMCs. The receptors stem from a man in his sixties in good health and CMV-seropositive.

This clone was observed a single time. The V call is TRBV7-2, the J call TRBJ2-2; tentatively, D is TRBD1 (5 bases). Germline V CDR1 and CDR2: SGHTA, FQGNSA. CDR3 length: 13 residues. The ends were cut back, 3 bases at V and 6 bases at J, with 8 bases in the middle. CDR3 protein: CASSFQGSGELFF. In DNA form, the CDR3 reads TGTGCCAGCAGCTTTCAGGGTTCCGGGGAGCTGTTTTTT.

J is TRBJ1-1 and V is TRBV21-1. TRBV21-1 is noted as a pseudogene. CDR3 length equals 15 residues. The CDR3 region is CASSKVGGSNTEAFF. The DNA for the CDR3 is TGTGCCAGCAGCAAAGTGGGGGGGTCGAACACTGAAGCTTTCTTT.

The chain is built from TRBV5-6 and TRBJ2-5, with 8 bases matching TRBD1. The CDR3 covers 13 residues. J gave up 4 bases and V 4 bases, and 3 bases lay outside the gene matches. The germline V gene encodes CDR1 SGHDT and CDR2 YYEEEE. The CDR3 loop is CASSATGGETQYF. CDR3 nucleotide sequence: TGTGCCAGCAGCGCAACAGGGGGAGAGACCCAGTACTTC. Full variable domain (missing parts from reference TRBV5-6 and TRBJ2-5): DAGVTQSPTHLIKTRGQQVTLRCSPKSGHDTVSWYQQALGQGPQFIFQYYEEEERQRGNFPDRFSGHQFPNYSSELNVNALLLGDSALYLCASSATGGETQYFGPGTRLLVL.

This sequence joins TRBV5-4 and TRBJ2-5; 12 bases line up with TRBD2. This CDR3 spans 16 amino acids. The germline gives CDR1 SGHNT, CDR2 YYREEE (reference sequence). V was clipped by 4 bases and J by 5 bases; unmatched bases: 9. The CDR3 region is CASSVGKGLAGETQYF. The CDR3 DNA reads TGTGCCAGCAGCGTGGGCAAAGGACTAGCGGGGGAGACCCAGTACTTC.

This clone was observed a handful of times. The CDR3 sequence is CASSLAGTSGGARETQYF. The CDR3 DNA follows: TGCGCCAGCAGCTTGGCCGGGACTAGCGGGGGGGCCCGGGAGACCCAGTACTTC. J is TRBJ2-5 and V is TRBV5-1, with TRBD2 identical over 16 bases. The CDR3 spans 18 residues. The junction had 7 bases not matched to a gene; V was cut back by 0 bases and J by 5 bases. Germline values: CDR1 SGHRS, CDR2 YFSETQ.

The CDR3 DNA reads TGTGCCATCCAGTCTCAGGTGGGGGGCATTCAGTACTTC. As protein: CAIQSQVGGIQYF. The chain carries TRBV10-3 and TRBJ2-4; weak D call: TRBD2 (6 bases). V gave up 8 bases and J gave up 9 bases, with 17 bases separating them. Germline V gene lookup returns CDR1 ENHRY and CDR2 SYGVKD. The length of the CDR3 is 13 residues.

This clone has just one count. The chain has TRBV12-1 and TRBJ2-5; the table's TRBD2 call for D was not verified on the DNA. TRBV12-1 is a pseudogene segment. This CDR3 comprises 14 residues. CDR3 amino acids: CATPWGVGQETQYF. DNA of the CDR3: TGTGCCACCCCATGGGGGGTCGGGCAAGAGACCCAGTACTTC.

This clone has a single count. The chain has TRBV6-1 and TRBJ1-5; D is ambiguous. V lost 10 bases and J lost 9, with 16 bases in between. The CDR3 is made up of 12 amino acids. CDR1 is MNHNS and CDR2 is SASEGT in the germline V gene. The CDR3 region has the DNA TGTGCCACTCAGGTGGGAGTGGGGCCCCAGCATTTT. It encodes CATQVGVGPQHF.

V usage is TRBV11-2 and J usage is TRBJ2-3; D gene unclear. V lost 5 bases, J lost 4 bases, and 10 bases lay in between. From germline, CDR1 is SGHAT and CDR2 FQNNGV. The CDR3 is made up of 13 amino acids. CDR3 sequence reads: CASSPSEADTQYF. CDR3 in DNA: TGTGCCAGCAGCCCCAGTGAGGCAGATACGCAGTATTTT. The whole variable domain, remainder taken from reference TRBV11-2 and TRBJ2-3, is EAGVAQSPRYKIIEKRQSVAFWCNPISGHATLYWYQQILGQGPKLLIQFQNNGVVDDSQLPKDRFSAERLKGVDSTLKIQPAKLEDSAVYLCASSPSEADTQYFGPGTRLTVL.

This clone was picked up one time. This rearrangement joins TRBV9 to TRBJ1-6; 7 bases match TRBD1. Germline CDR1 SGDLS, CDR2 YYNGEE. J lost 9 bases, V lost 0 bases, and 9 bases had no gene match. The length of the CDR3 is 16 residues. The CDR3 DNA is TGTGCCAGCAGCGTAGGGGGAGCTGACAGGGCTTCACCCCTCCACTTT. This codes for CASSVGGADRASPLHF.

The J gene is TRBJ1-1, the V gene TRBV11-2, with D possibly being TRBD1 (6 bases). Germline V lookup: CDR1 SGHAT, CDR2 FQNNGV. The germline V and J ends were trimmed by 1 base and 5 bases, with 17 bases remaining between them. The CDR3 covers 16 residues. This CDR3 is CASSLVWGGLATEAFF. CDR3 nucleotides: TGTGCCAGCAGCTTAGTCTGGGGGGGCCTCGCGACTGAAGCTTTCTTT.

The chain joins TRBV7-6 to TRBJ1-5, with 10 bases aligning to TRBD1. CDR1 is SGHVS and CDR2 is FNYEAQ in the germline V gene. The V segment lost 4 bases and the J segment 7 bases; nucleotides outside the gene matches: 4. The CDR3 has 14 residues. The CDR3 coding sequence is TGTGCCAGCAGCTCGACAGGGGGCGAACAGCCCCAGCATTTT. As protein: CASSSTGGEQPQHF.

This chain uses TRBV20-1 with TRBJ1-1; 10 nucleotides agree with TRBD1. The V gene's germline CDR1 is DFQATT and CDR2 SNEGSKA (reference sequence). The CDR3 sequence is 11 residues long. The CDR3 sequence: CKGTGESEAFF. For the CDR3, the DNA is TGCAAAGGGACAGGGGAGTCTGAAGCTTTCTTT.

This sequence joins TRBV6-6 and TRBJ2-5; 7 bases align to TRBD1. CDR1 and CDR2 from the germline V gene are MNHNY and SVGAGI (reference sequence). This CDR3 is built from 13 residues. V shed 6 bases, J shed 5 bases, and the junction held 6 bases outside the gene matches. This CDR3 reads CASRPDRAETQYF. CDR3 nucleotide sequence: TGTGCCAGCAGGCCCGACAGGGCCGAGACCCAGTACTTC.

The rearrangement links TRBV7-8 to TRBJ2-7; unclear D gene. The ends were cut back, 3 bases at V and 2 bases at J, with 11 bases in the middle. The CDR3 has 14 amino acids. CDR1 is SGHVS, CDR2 FQNEAQ, per germline. The CDR3 loop is CASSFVSSAYEQYF. In DNA, the CDR3 is TGTGCCAGCAGCTTCGTGTCGTCTGCCTACGAGCAGTACTTC.

This clone was observed a handful of times. V and J are TRBV19 and TRBJ1-6; D might be TRBD1 (6 bases). Germline CDR1 reads LNHDA; CDR2 reads SQIVND (reference sequence). The CDR3 length is 14 residues. Between the trimmed V and J ends, which lost 6 bases and 9 bases, there was a span of 15 bases. Written as DNA, the CDR3 is TGTGCCAGTAGGATTGTTACAGGGAGTTCACCCCTCCACTTT. This codes for CASRIVTGSSPLHF. Supplemented by reference TRBV19 and TRBJ1-6, the full variable domain reads DGGITQSPKYLFRKEGQNVTLSCEQNLNHDAMYWYRQDPGQGLRLIYYSQIVNDFQKGDIAEGYSVSREKKESFPLTVTSAQKNPTAFYLCASRIVTGSSPLHFGNGTRLTVT.

This chain connects TRBV2 to TRBJ1-2; D is ambiguous. The CDR3 runs 12 residues. In germline, CDR1 is SNHLY, CDR2 FYNNEI. V lost 11 bases and J lost 4, with 14 bases in between. The CDR3 DNA follows: TGTGCCGACCCTCGGGGAACCTATGGCTACACCTTC. This sequence encodes CADPRGTYGYTF.

In this sample, this clone turned up a few times. The rearrangement links TRBV27 to TRBJ1-3; D possibly corresponds to TRBD1 (6 bases). Per the germline V gene, CDR1 is MNHEY and CDR2 is SMNVEV (reference sequence). The length of the CDR3 is 13 residues. The V gene lost 4 bases and the J gene lost 4 bases, with 8 bases spanning the gap. CDR3 sequence: CASSSGQGNTIYF. The CDR3 DNA reads TGTGCCAGCAGTTCCGGACAGGGAAACACCATATATTTT.

This chain connects TRBV6-1 to TRBJ2-3; 10 bases are a match to TRBD1. V lost 10 bases, J lost 5 bases, and 6 bases stayed unmatched. The CDR3 consists of 13 residues. The germline V gene has CDR1 MNHNS and CDR2 SASEGT. CDR3 DNA: TGTGCCATCGACAGGGGGCACCAAGATACGCAGTATTTT. Protein product: CAIDRGHQDTQYF.

This sequence joins TRBV13 and TRBJ2-3, with unresolved D. The CDR3 runs to 13 residues. Germline V lookup: CDR1 PRHDT, CDR2 FYEKMQ (reference sequence). The V and J ends lost 5 bases and 0 bases respectively, with 6 bases between them. The CDR3, as DNA: TGTGCCAGCAGCCCCTCTAGCACAGATACGCAGTATTTT. Protein product: CASSPSSTDTQYF.

The chain uses TRBV6-1 and TRBJ2-3, with 9 bases lining up with TRBD2. The CDR3 runs to 18 residues. The germline V gene has CDR1 MNHNS and CDR2 SASEGT. Losses at the gene ends were 4 bases for V and 3 bases for J; bases not matched to a gene: 14. CDR3: CASSATFSSGANTDTQYF. CDR3 coding DNA: TGTGCCAGCAGTGCAACTTTCTCTAGCGGGGCAAATACAGATACGCAGTATTTT.

V gene TRBV30 combines with J gene TRBJ2-2; weak D call: TRBD2 (6 bases). The CDR3 totals 15 residues. CDR1 is GTSNPN and CDR2 is SVGIG in the germline V gene (reference sequence). The V end lost 5 bases, the J end lost 2 bases, and 15 bases lay between the germline ends. Here the CDR3 reads CAWDGGKQNTGELFF. CDR3 DNA sequence: TGTGCCTGGGACGGGGGAAAACAAAACACCGGGGAGCTGTTTTTT.

The rearrangement joins TRBV10-3 to TRBJ2-3; perhaps TRBD1 as D (5 bases). Trimming shortened V by 6 bases and J by 2 bases, and 9 bases separated the two germline ends. Germline CDR1 is ENHRY and CDR2 is SYGVKD. The CDR3 totals 13 residues. In DNA form, the CDR3 reads TGTGCCATCAGAACAGGATCCACAGATACGCAGTATTTT. Residues: CAIRTGSTDTQYF.

This rearrangement joins TRBV5-1 to TRBJ2-1; D possibly corresponds to TRBD1 (5 bases). This CDR3 is built from 17 residues. Trimming stripped 0 bases from V and 1 base from J, with 14 bases between. Per the germline V gene, CDR1 is SGHRS and CDR2 is YFSETQ. CDR3 sequence reads: CASSLAAGWGSYNEQFF. CDR3 bases: TGCGCCAGCAGCTTGGCGGCAGGGTGGGGTTCCTACAATGAGCAGTTCTTC.

The V and J genes are TRBV7-2 and TRBJ2-5; D is unresolved. Looked up from germline, CDR1 is SGHTA and CDR2 is FQGNSA. The CDR3 totals 13 residues. V lost 5 bases to trimming and J lost 5 bases, with 12 bases between them. CDR3: CASSLIFGETQYF. Here the CDR3 DNA reads TGTGCCAGCAGCCTCATCTTTGGCGAGACCCAGTACTTC.

The chain uses TRBV27 and TRBJ2-3, with TRBD2 identical over 7 bases. This CDR3 has 17 residues. The germline V gene encodes CDR1 MNHEY and CDR2 SMNVEV (reference sequence). Trimming removed 4 bases from V and 5 bases from J; junction bases left unmatched: 15. CDR3 amino acids: CASSSVLAPSGGDTQYF. CDR3 nucleotides: TGTGCCAGCAGTTCGGTACTAGCGCCTTCCGGGGGAGATACGCAGTATTTT.

This sequence joins TRBV6-5 and TRBJ2-5, with D unclear. The better agreement between TRBJ2-7 and the DNA end casts doubt on the J call. Germline CDR1 MNHEY, CDR2 SVGAGI. The CDR3 consists of 15 residues. CDR3 DNA: TGTGCCAGCAGTTACTCGCGAACGGTATACTACGAGCAGTACTTC. Encoded protein: CASSYSRTVYYEQYF.

The chain employs TRBV7-8 and TRBJ2-5; possible D gene TRBD1, 6 bases. From germline, CDR1 is SGHVS and CDR2 FQNEAQ. V lost 5 bases and J 2 bases, leaving 15 bases between the germline ends. CDR3 size: 15 residues. The chain's CDR3 is CASSDQGFPQETQYF. DNA for the CDR3: TGTGCCAGCAGCGATCAGGGGTTTCCACAAGAGACCCAGTACTTC. Combining the CDR3 with reference TRBV7-8 and TRBJ2-5 gives the whole variable domain GAGVSQSPRYKVAKRGQDVALRCDPISGHVSLFWYQQALGQGPEFLTYFQNEAQLDKSGLPSDRFFAERPEGSVSTLKIQRTQQEDSAVYLCASSDQGFPQETQYFGPGTRLLVL.

This sequence joins TRBV2 and TRBJ2-5; D is perhaps TRBD2 (6 bases). CDR1 is SNHLY and CDR2 is FYNNEI in the germline V gene. Trimming removed 8 bases from V and 7 bases from J, with 17 bases in between. This CDR3 contains 13 residues. In DNA form, the CDR3 reads TGTGCCAGCCTAGGAGGGCGGCGTTGGACCCAGTACTTC. Translating it yields CASLGGRRWTQYF.

This clone was counted a few times. The J gene is TRBJ1-1, the V gene TRBV5-1, with TRBD1 identical over 10 bases. The CDR3 runs 14 residues. V lost 6 bases to trimming and J lost 0 bases; unmatched junction nucleotides: 2. CDR1 is SGHRS, CDR2 YFSETQ, per germline. The CDR3 region is CASKGQGLNTEAFF. CDR3 nucleotides: TGCGCCAGCAAGGGACAGGGGTTGAACACTGAAGCTTTCTTT.